Below, one TCR beta chain is given with its context. The antigen remains unidentified. Losses at the gene ends were 1 base for V and 7 bases for J; bases not matched to a gene: 10. This CDR3 is built from 17 residues. CDR1 is SGHNT, CDR2 YENEEA, per germline. These data come from a study of early T cells in non-severe SARS-CoV-2 infection. Study summary: Investigators sequenced bulk RNA drawn from unsorted whole blood, and chains remained unpaired. Whole-study results and caveats: VDJdb matches were skewed toward anti-spike CD8 T cell responses.

The TCR library protocol was used to attach unique molecular identifiers. These identifiers were attached to individual cDNA molecules. TCRdb independently ran MiXCR on the 5' RACE reads; one entry per CDR3 protein. The table shows some 40,000 distinct CDR3 sequences, with over 5% occurring only once. This rearrangement joins TRBV11-3 to TRBJ2-4; TRBD2 aligns across 10 bases. The sample consisted of whole blood, taken at baseline. The TCR comes from an adult who was a healthcare worker with PCR-confirmed SARS-CoV-2 infection or an uninfected control (not recorded which). CDR3 coding DNA: TGTGCCAGCAGCTTAGCCCGCCTACTAGCGGGGCCTAACATTCAGTACTTC. Its protein product is CASSLARLLAGPNIQYF.